This TCR beta chain was recorded in a study of Ad26.COV2.S vaccination and SARS-CoV-2 variants. Between the trimmed V and J ends, which lost 7 bases and 4 bases, there was a span of 16 bases. Per germline, CDR1 SQVTM and CDR2 ANQGSEA. This CDR3 spans 13 amino acids. The repertoire was sequenced with immunoSEQ multiplex PCR; TCRdb's copy has only in-frame clones and lacks some. Of approximately 300,000 clones in the sample, around 84% were seen once. Documented treatment: over 15 received Ad26.COV2.S at low or high dose, single or two shots; about 5 received placebo; per-sample allocation not given. Sampling occurred on day 63 after the first vaccine or placebo injection. Recruitment in Boston yielded a donor of adult age, 18-55 years. The vaccine delivered Wuhan-strain SARS-CoV-2 spike through an Ad26 vector.

This sequence was found in a person aged 18-60 years who received the Ad26.COV2.S COVID-19 vaccine or a placebo. The genes are TRBV29-1 and TRBJ1-1; tentatively, D is TRBD1 (5 bases). The sample was peripheral blood, taken in a trial of Ad26.COV2.S vaccine versus placebo. The CDR3 loop is CSAGEGIGTEAFF. The CDR3, as DNA: TGCAGCGCGGGGGAGGGAATAGGCACTGAAGCTTTCTTT.